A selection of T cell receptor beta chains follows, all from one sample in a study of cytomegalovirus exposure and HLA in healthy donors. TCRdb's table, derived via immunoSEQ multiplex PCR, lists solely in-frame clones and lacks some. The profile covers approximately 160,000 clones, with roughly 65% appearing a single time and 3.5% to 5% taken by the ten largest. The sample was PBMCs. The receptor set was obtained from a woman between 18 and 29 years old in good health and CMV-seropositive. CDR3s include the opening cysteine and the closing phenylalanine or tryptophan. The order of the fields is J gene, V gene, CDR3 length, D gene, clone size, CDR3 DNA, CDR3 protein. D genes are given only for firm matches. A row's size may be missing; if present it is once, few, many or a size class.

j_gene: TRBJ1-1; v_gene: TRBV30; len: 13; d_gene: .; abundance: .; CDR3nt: TGTGCCGGACGGGGTTTGAGGAACACTGAAGCTTTCTTT; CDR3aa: CAGRGLRNTEAFF
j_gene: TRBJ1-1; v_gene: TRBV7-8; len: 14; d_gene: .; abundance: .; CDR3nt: TGTGCCAGCAGCTTAGCCCCAGTTGGCACTGAAGCTTTCTTT; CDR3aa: CASSLAPVGTEAFF
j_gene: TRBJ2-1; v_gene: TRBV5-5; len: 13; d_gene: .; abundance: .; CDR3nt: TGTGCCAGCAGCTTGTTTTCTAACAATGAGCAGTTCTTC; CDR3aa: CASSLFSNNEQFF
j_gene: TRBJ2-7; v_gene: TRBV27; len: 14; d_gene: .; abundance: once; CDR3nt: TGTGCCAGCAGACCGAGCGGGCAATCCTACGAGCAGTACTTC; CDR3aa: CASRPSGQSYEQYF
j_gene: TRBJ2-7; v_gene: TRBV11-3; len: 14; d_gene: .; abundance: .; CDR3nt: TGTGCCAGCAGCTTGGGGAGTCCCCCACACGAGCAGTACTTC; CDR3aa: CASSLGSPPHEQYF
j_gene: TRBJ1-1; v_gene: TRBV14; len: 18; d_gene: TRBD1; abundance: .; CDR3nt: TGTGCCAGCAGCCAAGATCTTGGGACAGGGAGTAGTAGAGCTGAAGCTTTCTTT; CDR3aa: CASSQDLGTGSSRAEAFF
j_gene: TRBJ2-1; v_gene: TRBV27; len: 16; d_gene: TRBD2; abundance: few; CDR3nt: TGTGCCAGCGGAAGGACTAGCGGGTCCTCCTACAATGAGCAGTTCTTC; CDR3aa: CASGRTSGSSYNEQFF
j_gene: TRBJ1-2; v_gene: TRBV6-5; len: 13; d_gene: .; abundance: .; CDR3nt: TGTGCCAGCAGTTACTCTGGGGGGTATGGCTACACCTTC; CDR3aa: CASSYSGGYGYTF
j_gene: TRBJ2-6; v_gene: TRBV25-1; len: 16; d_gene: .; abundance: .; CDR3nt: TGTGCCAGCAGTCCCCTGGCGGTTGGTGGGGCCAACGTCCTGACTTTC; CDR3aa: CASSPLAVGGANVLTF
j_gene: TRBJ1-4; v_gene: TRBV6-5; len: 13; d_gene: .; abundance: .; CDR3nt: TGTGCCAGCGGGAGGGGAGCGCTCGAAAAACTGTTTTTT; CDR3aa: CASGRGALEKLFF
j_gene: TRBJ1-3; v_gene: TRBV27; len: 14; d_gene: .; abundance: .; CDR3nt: TGTGCCAGCAGTGACAATTACTCTGGAAACACCATATATTTT; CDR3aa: CASSDNYSGNTIYF
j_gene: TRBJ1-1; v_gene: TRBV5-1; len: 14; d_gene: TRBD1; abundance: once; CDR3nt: TGCGCCAGCAGCTCCACAGGGGCTGCCACTGAAGCTTTCTTT; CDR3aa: CASSSTGAATEAFF
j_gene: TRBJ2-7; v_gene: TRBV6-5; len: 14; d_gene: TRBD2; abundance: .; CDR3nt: TGTGCCAGCAGGTTTACGGGAGGGTCGGGAGAGCAGTACTTC; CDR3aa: CASRFTGGSGEQYF
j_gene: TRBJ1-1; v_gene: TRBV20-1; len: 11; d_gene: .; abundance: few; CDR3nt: TGCAGTGCTAGAGCCTATACTGAAGCTTTCTTT; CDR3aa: CSARAYTEAFF
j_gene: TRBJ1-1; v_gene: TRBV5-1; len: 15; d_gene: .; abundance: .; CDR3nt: TGCGCCAGCAGCACGCGGACAACCAGGGCTACTGAAGCTTTCTTT; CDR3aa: CASSTRTTRATEAFF
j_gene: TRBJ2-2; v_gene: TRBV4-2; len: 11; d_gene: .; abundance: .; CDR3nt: TGTGCCAGCAGCCATTCGGGGGAGCTGTTTTTT; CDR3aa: CASSHSGELFF
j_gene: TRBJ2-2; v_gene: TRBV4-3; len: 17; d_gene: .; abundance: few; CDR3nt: TGCGCCAGCAGCCAAGATAAAGGGACTGCCAACACCGGGGAGCTGTTTTTT; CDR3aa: CASSQDKGTANTGELFF
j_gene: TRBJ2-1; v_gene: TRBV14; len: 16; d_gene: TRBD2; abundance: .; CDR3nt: TGTGCCAGCAGCCGAATTAGCGGGAGGGCCGGGAATGAGCAGTTCTTC; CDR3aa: CASSRISGRAGNEQFF
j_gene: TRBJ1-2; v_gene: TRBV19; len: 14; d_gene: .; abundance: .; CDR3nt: TGTGCCAGTAATAAGAGGCTTTCGGCCTATGGCTACACCTTC; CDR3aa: CASNKRLSAYGYTF
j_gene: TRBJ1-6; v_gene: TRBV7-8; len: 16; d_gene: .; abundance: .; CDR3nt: TGTGCCAGCAGCCTTAAAGGGGCCTCCTATAATTCACCCCTCCACTTT; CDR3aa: CASSLKGASYNSPLHF
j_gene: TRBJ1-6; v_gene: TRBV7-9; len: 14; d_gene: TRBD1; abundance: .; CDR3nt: TGTGCCAGCAGCCTTGGACAGGGGGATTCACCCCTCCACTTT; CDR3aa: CASSLGQGDSPLHF
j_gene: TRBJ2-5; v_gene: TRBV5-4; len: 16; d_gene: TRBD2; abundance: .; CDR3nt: TGTGCCAGCAGCTTCGGCGCGGGAGGAACAGTTGAGACCCAGTACTTC; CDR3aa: CASSFGAGGTVETQYF
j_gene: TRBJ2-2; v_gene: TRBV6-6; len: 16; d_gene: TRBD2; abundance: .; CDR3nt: TGTGCCAGCAGTTACTCTATAGCGGGAGTCACCGGGGAGCTGTTTTTT; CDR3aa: CASSYSIAGVTGELFF
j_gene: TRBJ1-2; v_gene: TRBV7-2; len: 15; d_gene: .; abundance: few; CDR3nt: TGTGCCAGCAGCTTAGTCCGGGGGGGGGTCTATGGCTACACCTTC; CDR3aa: CASSLVRGGVYGYTF
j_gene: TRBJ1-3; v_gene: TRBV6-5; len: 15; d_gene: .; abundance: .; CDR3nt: TGTGCCAGCAATTCGGGGAGAAGATCTGGAAACACCATATATTTT; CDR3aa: CASNSGRRSGNTIYF
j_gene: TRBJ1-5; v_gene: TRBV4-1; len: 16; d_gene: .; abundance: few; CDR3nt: TGCGCCAGCAGCCCCAACCCCGGACAGTTCAATCAGCCCCAGCATTTT; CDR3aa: CASSPNPGQFNQPQHF
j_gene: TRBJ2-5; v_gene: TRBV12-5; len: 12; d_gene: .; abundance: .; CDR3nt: TGTGCTAGTGGTGCCCTGTCCGGGACCCAGTACTTC; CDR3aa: CASGALSGTQYF
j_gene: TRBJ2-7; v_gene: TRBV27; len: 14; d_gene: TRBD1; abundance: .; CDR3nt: TGTGCCAGCAGCAACACAGGGGGCCCCTACGAGCAGTACTTC; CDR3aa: CASSNTGGPYEQYF
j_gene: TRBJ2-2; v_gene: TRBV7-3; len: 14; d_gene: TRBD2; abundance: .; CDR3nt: TGTGCCAGCAGCTTGACTAGCGGGTTCGGGGAGCTGTTTTTT; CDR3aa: CASSLTSGFGELFF
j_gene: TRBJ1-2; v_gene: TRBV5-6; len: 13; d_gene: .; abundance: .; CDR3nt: TGTGCCAGCAGCCCAGCTAGAAATTATGGCTACACCTTC; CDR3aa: CASSPARNYGYTF
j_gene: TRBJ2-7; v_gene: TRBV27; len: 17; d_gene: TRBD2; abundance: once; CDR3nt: TGTGCCAGTCGTGCGGGACTAGCGGCCTGGATGTCCTACGAGCAGTACTTC; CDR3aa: CASRAGLAAWMSYEQYF
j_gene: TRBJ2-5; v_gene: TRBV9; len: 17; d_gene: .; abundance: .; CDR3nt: TGTGCCAGCAGCGTAGTGGATGGTGGTGGAGGGCTAGGGACCCAGTACTTC; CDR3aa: CASSVVDGGGGLGTQYF
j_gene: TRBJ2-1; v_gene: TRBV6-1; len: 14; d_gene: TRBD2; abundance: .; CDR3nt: TGTGCCAGCGGGGTAGCGGGGGGGCCCGGTGAGCAGTTCTTC; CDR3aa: CASGVAGGPGEQFF